The 24 T cell receptor beta chains given below trace back to one sample, sequenced in a study of Ad26.COV2.S vaccination and SARS-CoV-2 variants. TCRdb keeps only in-frame clones here, not all; method: immunoSEQ multiplex PCR. The sample yields hundreds of thousands of clones, 90% seen once. As to treatment: some 19 received Ad26.COV2.S at low or high dose, single or two shots; about 5 received placebo; per-sample allocation not given. Repertoires come from day 63 after the first vaccine or placebo injection. Sequenced here: peripheral blood, sampled in a trial of Ad26.COV2.S vaccine versus placebo. These receptors originate from a person between 18 and 59 years old who received the Ad26.COV2.S COVID-19 vaccine or a placebo.

The chain employs TRBV24-1 and TRBJ2-7; D possibly uses TRBD1 or TRBD2 (5 bases each). Germline V gives CDR1 KGHDR, CDR2 SFDVKD. Trimming pared 4 bases from V and 3 bases from J, leaving 18 bases between. The CDR3 runs 16 residues. For the CDR3, the DNA is TGTGCCACCAGTGAGTACGGGGCCACTTTTTTCTACGAGCAGTACTTC. It encodes CATSEYGATFFYEQYF.

V gene TRBV20-1 combines with J gene TRBJ2-1; 8 bases match TRBD2. In germline, CDR1 is DFQATT, CDR2 SNEGSKA (reference sequence). With V trimmed by 3 bases and J by 4 bases, 14 bases remained unmatched. The CDR3 runs to 17 residues. The CDR3 DNA reads as TGCAGTGCTAGTTGGTTTAGCGGGACCCTCCTATACAATGAGCAGTTCTTC. Residues: CSASWFSGTLLYNEQFF.

The V and J genes are TRBV28 and TRBJ1-3; D uncertain. The V end lost 6 bases, the J end lost 2 bases, and 14 bases lay between the germline ends. Germline CDR1 reads MDHEN; CDR2 reads SYDVKM. CDR3 length: 15 amino acids. The DNA for the CDR3 is TGTGCCAGCAGCGCTGGGGAATTCACTGGAAACACCATATATTTT. It encodes CASSAGEFTGNTIYF.

DNA for the CDR3: TGCGCCAGCAGCTTGAGGTCATACGAGCAGTACTTC. Translated: CASSLRSYEQYF. The chain uses TRBV5-1 and TRBJ2-7; D remains unclear. CDR1 is SGHRS and CDR2 is YFSETQ in the germline V gene. The CDR3 contains 12 residues. Trimming pared 1 base from V and 4 bases from J, leaving 6 bases between.

The chain recombines TRBV13 with TRBJ2-7; 9 nucleotides match TRBD1. The CDR3 is 15 amino acids. The trim removed 4 bases at V and 5 bases at J, leaving 9 bases unmatched. Germline values: CDR1 PRHDT, CDR2 FYEKMQ (reference sequence). In DNA, the CDR3 is TGTGCCAGCAGCTCGAAGGACAGGGGCGGCAACGAGCAGTACTTC. It is translated as CASSSKDRGGNEQYF.

Concerning this clone itself: Different DNA sequences within this sample yield the same CDR3. The CDR3, as DNA: TGTGCCAGCAGCTTAGATAGGAACAATGAGCAGTTCTTC. It yields the protein CASSLDRNNEQFF. The rearrangement joins TRBV11-2 to TRBJ2-1; D remains unclear. The CDR3 totals 13 residues. Trimming left V 0 bases short and J 5 bases short, with 5 bases between. Germline CDR1 is SGHAT and CDR2 is FQNNGV.

The chain joins TRBV4-3 to TRBJ2-3; D may be TRBD2 (5 bases). The CDR3 covers 16 residues. Trimming stripped 0 bases from V and 1 base from J, with 11 bases between. Germline V gene sequence: CDR1 LGHNA, CDR2 YSLEER. CDR3 bases: TGCGCCAGCAGCCAAGATGAAACTAGGGGCACAGATACGCAGTATTTT. Translation gives CASSQDETRGTDTQYF.

The chain carries TRBV21-1 and TRBJ1-1. TRBV21-1 is assigned pseudogene status. The CDR3 has 14 residues. The CDR3 spells CASSKGGSSTEAFF. CDR3 sequence (DNA): TGTGCCAGCAGCAAAGGAGGCAGCAGCACTGAAGCTTTCTTT.

The CDR3 nucleotides read TGCGCCAGCAAGGATGCAGAAGGGCACAATGAGCAGTTCTTC. Its translation is CASKDAEGHNEQFF. The V and J genes are TRBV10-2 and TRBJ2-1; no definite D call. The CDR3 extends over 14 amino acids. Germline lookup yields CDR1 WSHSY and CDR2 SAAADI. V lost 7 bases to trimming and J lost 5 bases, with 15 bases between them.

The J gene is TRBJ1-6, the V gene TRBV18; 7 bases line up with TRBD1. Per germline, CDR1 KGHSH and CDR2 LQKENI. V gave up 4 bases and J gave up 2 bases; unmatched junction bases: 8. The CDR3 is 17 residues long. CDR3 DNA: TGTGCCAGCTCACTGCGAATCGACAGGGCCTATAATTCACCCCTCCACTTT. Protein product: CASSLRIDRAYNSPLHF.

This clone was detected only once. The chain joins TRBV4-3 to TRBJ2-1; 10 bases agree with TRBD2. The trim removed 2 bases at V and 6 bases at J, leaving 4 bases unmatched. The CDR3 has 15 residues. CDR1 and CDR2 from the germline V gene are LGHNA and YSLEER. The CDR3 sequence: CASSQLAGEGNEQFF. DNA of the CDR3: TGCGCCAGCAGCCAACTAGCGGGAGAGGGCAATGAGCAGTTCTTC.

This CDR3 reads CASSQDRWGKTEAFF. CDR3 sequence (DNA): TGCGCCAGCAGCCAAGATAGATGGGGAAAGACTGAAGCTTTCTTT. The rearrangement links TRBV4-3 to TRBJ1-1; D gene ambiguous. Per the germline V gene, CDR1 is LGHNA and CDR2 is YSLEER. The CDR3 is made up of 15 amino acids. The V and J ends lost 0 bases and 5 bases respectively, with 13 bases between them.

The genes are TRBV27 and TRBJ1-1, with D unclear. Germline assignment: CDR1 MNHEY and CDR2 SMNVEV (reference sequence). The V gene lost 6 bases and the J gene lost 0 bases, with 11 bases spanning the gap. CDR3 length: 14 amino acids. For the CDR3, the DNA is TGTGCCAGCAGGTTTAACAGAGTGAACACTGAAGCTTTCTTT. It is translated as CASRFNRVNTEAFF.

The V gene is TRBV29-1, the J gene TRBJ2-7; the match to TRBD2 covers 9 bases. Unmatched junction bases numbered 5, after V lost 4 bases and J lost 4 bases. This CDR3 has 13 amino acids. Germline CDR1 is SQVTM and CDR2 is ANQGSEA. The CDR3 bases are TGCAGCGTTGGCGGGAGGGAAGCATACGAGCAGTACTTC. It yields the protein CSVGGREAYEQYF.

The J gene is TRBJ2-2, the V gene TRBV5-1; D perhaps matches TRBD1 (5 bases). The CDR3 contains 14 residues. Trimming took off 4 bases at V and 2 bases at J, with 9 bases between the two ends. The germline V gene encodes CDR1 SGHRS and CDR2 YFSETQ. The CDR3 is CASSPDINTGELFF. As DNA, the CDR3 is TGCGCCAGCAGCCCGGACATAAACACCGGGGAGCTGTTTTTT.

This chain joins TRBV24-1 and TRBJ2-3; the D gene is possibly TRBD1 (5 bases). Germline V gene sequence: CDR1 KGHDR, CDR2 SFDVKD. V was clipped by 8 bases and J by 4 bases, with 12 bases between them. The CDR3 has 13 residues. CDR3 in amino acids: CATKGIDSDTQYF. Here the CDR3 DNA reads TGTGCCACCAAGGGGATAGACTCAGATACGCAGTATTTT.

V and J are TRBV6-6 and TRBJ2-1, with no clear D. V lost 0 bases, J lost 4 bases, and 13 bases lay in between. Per the germline V gene, CDR1 is MNHNY and CDR2 is SVGAGI (reference sequence). This CDR3 region has 16 residues. The CDR3 reads CASSYSTDGSYNEQFF. The CDR3, as DNA: TGTGCCAGCAGTTACTCGACGGACGGATCATACAATGAGCAGTTCTTC.

The chain couples TRBV4-3 to TRBJ2-1; 7 bases map to TRBD1. CDR1 and CDR2 (germline): LGHNA, YSLEER. V dropped 1 base and J dropped 9; count of bases not matched to a gene: 6. CDR3 size: 14 residues. This chain's CDR3 is CASSQGQGASEQFF. Written as DNA, the CDR3 is TGCGCCAGCAGCCAAGGACAGGGTGCGAGTGAGCAGTTCTTC.

The CDR3 region is CASSEFRENFYGYTF. The CDR3 coding sequence is TGCGCCAGCAGTGAGTTCCGGGAAAACTTCTATGGCTACACCTTC. This chain connects TRBV10-2 to TRBJ1-2; D gene ambiguous. Trimming removed 1 base from V and 4 bases from J, with 13 bases in between. This CDR3 is 15 amino acids long. Looked up from germline, CDR1 is WSHSY and CDR2 is SAAADI.

The chain uses TRBV27 and TRBJ1-2, with D unresolved. Trimming stripped 0 bases from V and 10 bases from J, with 12 bases between. The CDR3 contains 13 residues. CDR1 MNHEY and CDR2 SMNVEV come from the germline V gene (reference sequence). CDR3 nucleotides: TGTGCCAGCAGTTTATCGGGGTTCCGAGACTACACCTTC. This translates into CASSLSGFRDYTF.

The rearrangement joins TRBV6-1 to TRBJ2-1; TRBD2 is a possible D gene (5 bases). The V end was cut by 3 bases, the J end by 13 bases, with 16 bases between. The V gene's germline CDR1 is MNHNS and CDR2 SASEGT. This CDR3 has 13 amino acids. CDR3 in DNA: TGTGCCAGCAGTGATCACGGGAATACACGCCAGTTCTTC. Translated: CASSDHGNTRQFF.

The chain is built from TRBV2 and TRBJ1-1; 7 nucleotides line up with TRBD1. Germline lookup yields CDR1 SNHLY and CDR2 FYNNEI. This CDR3 contains 14 residues. Trimming removed 6 bases from V and 4 bases from J; junction bases left unmatched: 8. The CDR3 region is CASSPDRVFTEAFF. The CDR3, as DNA: TGTGCCAGCAGCCCTGACAGGGTTTTCACTGAAGCTTTCTTT.

This clone showed up just once. V usage is TRBV10-3 and J usage is TRBJ2-1; 9 bases fit TRBD1. The length of the CDR3 is 14 residues. Germline V gene sequence: CDR1 ENHRY, CDR2 SYGVKD. V shed 8 bases, J shed 8 bases, and the junction held 10 bases outside the gene matches. Here the CDR3 reads CAIGRDREDHEQFF. The DNA for the CDR3 is TGTGCCATCGGCCGGGACAGGGAGGATCATGAGCAGTTCTTC.

V usage is TRBV7-8 and J usage is TRBJ1-5; D is uncertain. V lost 0 bases and J lost 1, with 7 bases in between. The CDR3 loop spans 15 amino acids. Per germline, CDR1 SGHVS and CDR2 FQNEAQ. In nucleotides, the CDR3 is TGTGCCAGCAGCTTAGCGACGGGGAGCAATCAGCCCCAGCATTTT. This gives the protein CASSLATGSNQPQHF.